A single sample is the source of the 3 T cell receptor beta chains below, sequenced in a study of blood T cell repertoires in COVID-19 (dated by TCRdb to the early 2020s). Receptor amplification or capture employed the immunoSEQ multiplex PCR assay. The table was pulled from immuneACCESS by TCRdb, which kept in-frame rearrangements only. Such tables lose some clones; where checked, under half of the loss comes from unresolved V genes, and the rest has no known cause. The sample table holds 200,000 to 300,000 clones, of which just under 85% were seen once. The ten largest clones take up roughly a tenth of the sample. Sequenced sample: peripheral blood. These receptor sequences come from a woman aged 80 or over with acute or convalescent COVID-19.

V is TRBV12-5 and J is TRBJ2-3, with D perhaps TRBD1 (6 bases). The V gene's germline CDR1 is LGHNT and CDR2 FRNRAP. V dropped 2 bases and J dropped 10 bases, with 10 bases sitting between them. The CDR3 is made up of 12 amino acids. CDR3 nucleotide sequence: TGTGCTAGTGGTTTGCACAGGGAAGCGCAGTATTTT. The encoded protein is CASGLHREAQYF. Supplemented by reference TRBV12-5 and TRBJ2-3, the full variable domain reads DARVTQTPRHKVTEMGQEVTMRCQPILGHNTVFWYRQTMMQGLELLAYFRNRAPLDDSGMPKDRFSAEMPDATLATLKIQPSEPRDSAVYFCASGLHREAQYFGPGTRLTVL.

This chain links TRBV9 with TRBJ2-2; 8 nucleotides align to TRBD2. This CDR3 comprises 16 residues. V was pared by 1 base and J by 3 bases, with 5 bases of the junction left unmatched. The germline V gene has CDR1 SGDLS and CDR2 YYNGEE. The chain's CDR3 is CASSVTPGGDTGELFF. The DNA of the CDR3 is TGTGCCAGCAGCGTAACTCCCGGGGGGGACACCGGGGAGCTGTTTTTT.

CDR3 sequence (DNA): TGTGCCAGCAGGACACAGGGGAACGATGGCTACACCTTC. Amino acids: CASRTQGNDGYTF. J is TRBJ1-2 and V is TRBV6-6, with 7 bases lining up with TRBD1. The CDR3 has 13 amino acids. Trimming cost V 6 bases and J 6 bases; bases outside gene matches: 7. CDR1 and CDR2 from the germline V gene are MNHNY and SVGAGI (reference sequence).